One T cell receptor beta chain is described in this entry. This record comes from a study of T cell repertoires in cytomegalovirus infection. TCRdb processed the reads anew with MiXCR; each CDR3 protein has one entry. The table includes a few hundred thousand distinct CDR3 sequences, over 15% detected once. V lost 3 bases and J 0 bases, leaving 11 bases between the germline ends. The CDR3 has 15 residues. The germline V gene encodes CDR1 MDHEN and CDR2 SYDVKM. This sequence was found in a human donor in good health (CMV status not recorded). Some clones in this sample may be carry-over from other donors' samples. The sequenced material came from CD8+ T cells from PBMCs. V usage is TRBV28 and J usage is TRBJ1-2; tentatively, D is TRBD1 (5 bases). The CDR3 region is CASSLLGRANYGYTF. As DNA, the CDR3 is TGTGCCAGCAGTTTGTTGGGACGGGCTAACTATGGCTACACCTTC.